Reported below is one TCR beta chain. Its antigen remains undetermined. There are no base qualities to consult, and no much larger clone falls within one base. Donors were healthy HIV-negative adults with no recently reported acute infections or vaccinations. Every donor was a Caucasian adult residing in Nashville, Tennessee, USA. In the unsorted samples, 70 million to 95 million PBMCs were counted, and genomic DNA was extracted using the QIAamp DNA Blood Mini kit. After blood collection by leukapheresis, PBMCs were isolated using Ficoll-Histopaque density gradient centrifugation and then cryopreserved in the vapor phase of liquid nitrogen. The sample comes from a study of shared clonotypes between healthy human individuals (dated by TCRdb to 2020 to 2022). Study-level background: A few men and two women, aged 18 to 49 years, made up the cohort. The study deeply sequenced blood TCR repertoires of about five healthy adults to estimate repertoire size and the extent of clonotype sharing between individuals. Libraries were prepared and TCR repertoires were sequenced by different laboratories using diverse techniques, in order to increase sequencing depth and limit assay-specific biases. Per donor, leukapheresis produced somewhere between about 0.8 and 9 billion PBMCs.

Study-wide conclusions, independent of this receptor: Because the study included only a small number of donors, the genetic and exposure-history diversity represented was limited. Sampling was restricted to blood, and TCR repertoires in tissues likely differ from the TCR repertoires found in blood. Pairwise subsampling indicated that sequencing depth was expected to affect the degree of clonotype sharing among donors.

TCR CDR3 regions were amplified from genomic DNA by multiplex PCR using the deep immunoSEQ assay. Extracted genomic DNA from each cell subset was distributed evenly across all wells of several immunoSEQ 96-well plates, and each plate was treated as a replicate. For unsorted PBMC, each replicate PCR was loaded with roughly 0.3 ug genomic DNA, equivalent to tens of thousands of T cell genomes. Genomic DNA from unsorted PBMC was sequenced over ten immunoSEQ deep assay plates. Purified libraries were quantified with a Qubit 3.0 fluorometer, sized on a Bioanalyzer 2100, and re-quantified with the KAPA Library Quantification kit. Every immunoSEQ 96-well plate was sequenced on a separate single-read 150-cycle Illumina NextSeq 550 flow cell. Per the original workflow: The immunoSEQ output contained only junctional sequences without quality scores, so filtering could not match that applied to full-length reads. To assign V/J genes and CDR3, sequences were annotated against IMGT germline references using PyIR, a Python wrapper for IgBLAST v1.9. Reads were removed for weak V/J assignments (E-value above 1e-6), missing CDR3, stop codons, out-of-frame junctions, or ambiguous translated residues. A V3J clonotype was defined by an identical inferred V gene, J gene, and CDR3 amino acid sequence. The percentage overlap between two repertoires was calculated by dividing the number of shared unique clonotypes by the size of the smaller repertoire. Repertoire richness was assessed with RTK rarefaction, the Chao1 estimator, and Recon v2.1 estimates of unobserved clonotypes. In TCRdb, the immuneACCESS table is reduced to in-frame sequences with V and J assigned. These tables do not hold every clone; where another copy was compared, an unresolved V gene accounts for under half, and the others remain unexplained. That table furnishes V, J and clone size, whereas the DNA furnished D and trimming. Counted in this sample were under 600,000 clones; about 80% of them appeared once. Together, the top ten hold 12% of the sample.

Between the V and J ends, shortened by 6 bases and 7 bases respectively, the junction contains 7 bases. CDR1 and CDR2, per the germline V gene, are SNHLY and FYNNEI. From the cysteine up to the phenylalanine, the CDR3 has a length of 11 residues. Only CDR3 DNA is held: 33 bases, read in frame from base 1. The sample consisted of PBMCs. The receptor was isolated from a woman in her thirties or forties in good health. Some clones in this sample may be carry-over from other donors' samples. This chain joins TRBV2 to TRBJ2-4, with the D gene not confidently named. DNA sequence: TGTGCCAGCAGGACGGACAACATTCAGTACTTC. Translated, it gives CASRTDNIQYF.